The entry below describes one T cell receptor (beta chain). Its specificity is unknown. This CDR3 is 12 amino acids long. The germline V gene encodes CDR1 MNHEY and CDR2 SMNVEV (reference sequence). V dropped 4 bases and J dropped 7 bases, with 10 bases sitting between them. With a J-beta primer mix and a sample-barcoded 5' primer, a second PCR ran about 7 to 12 cycles. Researchers report that each sample yielded at least 3 million CDR3-containing paired-end reads. TCRdb passed the 5' RACE reads through MiXCR, listing each CDR3 protein once. The sample has under 700,000 distinct CDR3 sequences, approximately 25% seen once. The data derive from a study of blood T cells in healthy people across ages. General study points: Naive and antigen-experienced cells were not separated, limiting conclusive comparison.

Per sample, no less than 6 micrograms of total RNA were extracted. The same sample was also used in a study of T cells of mothers and their children.

This chain joins TRBV27 and TRBJ1-2, with D uncertain. The sequence was collected from a boy aged 5-17 years in good health. Material: blood. The CDR3 DNA reads as TGTGCCAGCAGTTCCAGATCGGGTGGCTACACCTTC. This sequence encodes CASSSRSGGYTF.